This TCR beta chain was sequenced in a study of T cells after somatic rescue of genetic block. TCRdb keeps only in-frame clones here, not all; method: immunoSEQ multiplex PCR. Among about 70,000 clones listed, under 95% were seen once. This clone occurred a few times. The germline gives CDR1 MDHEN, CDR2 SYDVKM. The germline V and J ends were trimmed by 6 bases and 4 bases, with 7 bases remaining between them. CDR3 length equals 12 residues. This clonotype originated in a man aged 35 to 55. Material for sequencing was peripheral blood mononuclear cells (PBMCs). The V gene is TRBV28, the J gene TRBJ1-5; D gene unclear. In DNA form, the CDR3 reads TGTGCCAGCAGCTCTGGGAATCAGCCCCAGCATTTT. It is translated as CASSSGNQPQHF.